These 10 T cell receptor beta chains were all obtained from the same sample, sequenced in a study of CD8 T cells in ankylosing spondylitis. TCRdb redid the calling of the 5' RACE reads with MiXCR, one entry per CDR3 protein. The repertoire holds around 280,000 distinct CDR3 sequences, around 18% seen once, with under 8.5% in the top ten. The sample was blood, either unsorted or a sorted T cell fraction (not recorded which). The receptor set was obtained from a male donor with ankylosing spondylitis or in good health (not recorded which).

This chain joins TRBV5-4 and TRBJ2-4; 12 bases map to TRBD2. In germline, CDR1 is SGHNT, CDR2 YYREEE (reference sequence). V trimming: 4 bases; J trimming: 4 bases; junction bases outside the gene matches: 6. This CDR3 is 16 amino acids long. Written as DNA, the CDR3 is TGTGCCAGCAGCCCCGGGACTAGCGGGCAGAAAAACATTCAGTACTTC. Its translation: CASSPGTSGQKNIQYF.

The rearrangement links TRBV6-1 to TRBJ2-4, with a possible D match to TRBD2 (6 bases). CDR1 and CDR2 (germline): MNHNS, SASEGT. Trimming removed 4 bases at V and 0 bases at J, with 10 bases between. The CDR3 consists of 15 residues. The CDR3 sequence is CASSAGTLAKNIQYF. In DNA, the CDR3 is TGTGCCAGCAGTGCCGGGACTCTAGCCAAAAACATTCAGTACTTC.

A few counts support this clonotype. V is TRBV29-1 and J is TRBJ1-5; tentatively, D is TRBD1 (5 bases). V dropped 4 bases and J dropped 4 bases, with 14 bases sitting between them. This CDR3 region has 14 residues. Germline CDR1 reads SQVTM; CDR2 reads ANQGSEA. The CDR3 sequence: CSVAGFGANQPQHF. CDR3 bases: TGCAGCGTTGCGGGTTTCGGGGCAAATCAGCCCCAGCATTTT.

This clonotype was recorded at least ten times. This chain joins TRBV20-1 and TRBJ1-5; D not resolved. V was pared by 5 bases and J by 1 base, with 15 bases between. The CDR3 length is 15 residues. Germline CDR1 is DFQATT and CDR2 is SNEGSKA (reference sequence). CDR3 DNA: TGCAGTGCTCCAACCGGAAGCTCAAGCAATCAGCCCCAGCATTTT. It specifies CSAPTGSSSNQPQHF.

The V call is TRBV30, the J call TRBJ1-2; the D gene is possibly TRBD1 (6 bases). V lost 4 bases and J lost 4, with 13 bases in between. CDR1 GTSNPN and CDR2 SVGIG come from the germline V gene (reference sequence). This CDR3 region has 13 residues. This chain's CDR3 is CAWKDRKIYGYTF. The CDR3 DNA follows: TGTGCCTGGAAGGACAGAAAAATCTATGGCTACACCTTC.

This clonotype turned up a few times. The chain recombines TRBV5-1 with TRBJ2-7; D may correspond to TRBD1 or TRBD2 (6 bases each). Trimming left V 4 bases short and J 0 bases short, with 14 bases between. The CDR3 has 15 residues. CDR1 and CDR2 (germline): SGHRS, YFSETQ. The DNA of the CDR3 is TGCGCCAGCAGCCCGGGGGTGGACAGCTCCTACGAGCAGTACGTC. Encoded protein: CASSPGVDSSYEQYV.

V gene TRBV5-1 combines with J gene TRBJ2-5; 7 bases align to TRBD2. V dropped 4 bases and J dropped 0; count of bases not matched to a gene: 9. Germline assignment: CDR1 SGHRS and CDR2 YFSETQ. CDR3 length: 16 amino acids. This chain's CDR3 is CASSPRTSLDQETQYF. The CDR3 DNA follows: TGCGCCAGCAGCCCCCGGACTAGTCTCGACCAAGAGACCCAGTACTTC.

This chain links TRBV18 with TRBJ1-2, with a tentative D call TRBD1 (5 bases). The germline V and J ends were trimmed by 1 base and 8 bases, with 11 bases remaining between them. The CDR3 sequence is 13 residues long. Germline assignment: CDR1 KGHSH and CDR2 LQKENI. CDR3 in amino acids: CASSPLDSSGYTF. As DNA, the CDR3 is TGTGCCAGCTCACCACTTGACAGTTCCGGCTACACCTTC.

This clonotype was seen repeatedly, ten times or more. The chain joins TRBV10-3 to TRBJ1-4; 8 positions match TRBD1. Trimming took 7 bases from V and 3 from J; bases not matched to a gene: 1. Germline V gives CDR1 ENHRY, CDR2 SYGVKD. CDR3 length: 13 amino acids. DNA of the CDR3: TGTGCCATCAAACAGGGGGCTAATGAAAAACTGTTTTTT. Protein: CAIKQGANEKLFF.

J is TRBJ1-4 and V is TRBV6-6; D unclear. In germline, CDR1 is MNHNY, CDR2 SVGAGI (reference sequence). The V gene lost 6 bases and the J gene lost 7 bases, with 9 bases spanning the gap. This CDR3 has 12 amino acids. This CDR3 reads CASSYNREKLFF. CDR3 sequence (DNA): TGTGCCAGCAGCTACAACCGTGAAAAACTGTTTTTT.